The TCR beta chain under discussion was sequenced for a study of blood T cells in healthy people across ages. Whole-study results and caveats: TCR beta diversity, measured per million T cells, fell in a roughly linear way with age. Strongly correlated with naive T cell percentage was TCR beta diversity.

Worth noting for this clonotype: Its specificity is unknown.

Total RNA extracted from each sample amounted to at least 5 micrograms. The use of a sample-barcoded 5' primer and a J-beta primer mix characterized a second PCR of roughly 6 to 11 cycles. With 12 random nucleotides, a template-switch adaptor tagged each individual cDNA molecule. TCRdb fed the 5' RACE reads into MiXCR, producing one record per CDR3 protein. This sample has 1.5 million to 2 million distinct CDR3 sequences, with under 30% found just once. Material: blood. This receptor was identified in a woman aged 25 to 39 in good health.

The CDR3 protein is CASRQPGPSEKLFF. The DNA for the CDR3 is TGTGCCAGCAGGCAACCAGGTCCTAGTGAAAAACTGTTTTTT. The rearrangement uses TRBV6-6 and TRBJ1-4, with D unresolved. V was shortened by 6 bases and J by 7 bases, with 15 bases between the two germline ends. The CDR3 sequence is 14 residues long. CDR1 and CDR2 (germline): MNHNY, SVGAGI (reference sequence).